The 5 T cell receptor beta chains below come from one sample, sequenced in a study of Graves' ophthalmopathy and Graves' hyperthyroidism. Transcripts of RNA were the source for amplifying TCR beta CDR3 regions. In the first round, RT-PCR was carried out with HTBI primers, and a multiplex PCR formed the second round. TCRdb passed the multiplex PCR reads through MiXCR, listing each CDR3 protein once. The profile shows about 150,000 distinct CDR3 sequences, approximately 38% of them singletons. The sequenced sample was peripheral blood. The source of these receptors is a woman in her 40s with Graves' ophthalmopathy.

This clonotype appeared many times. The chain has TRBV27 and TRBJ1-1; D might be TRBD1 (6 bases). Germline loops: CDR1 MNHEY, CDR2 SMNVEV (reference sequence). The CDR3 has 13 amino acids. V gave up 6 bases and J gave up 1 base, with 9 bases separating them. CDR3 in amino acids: CASRGGQNTEAFF. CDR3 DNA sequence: TGTGCCAGCAGGGGGGGACAGAACACTGAAGCTTTCTTT.

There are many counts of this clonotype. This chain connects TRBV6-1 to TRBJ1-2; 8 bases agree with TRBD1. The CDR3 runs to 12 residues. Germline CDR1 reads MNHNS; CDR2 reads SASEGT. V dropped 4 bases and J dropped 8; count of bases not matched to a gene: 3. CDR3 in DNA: TGTGCCAGCAGTGGGACAGGGAAAGGCTACACCTTC. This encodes CASSGTGKGYTF.

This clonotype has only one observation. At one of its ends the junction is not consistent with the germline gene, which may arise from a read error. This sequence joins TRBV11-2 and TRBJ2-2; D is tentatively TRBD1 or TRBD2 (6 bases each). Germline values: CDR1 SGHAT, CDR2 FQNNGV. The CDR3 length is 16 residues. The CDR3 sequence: CASSTVGGWNTGALFF. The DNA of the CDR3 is TGTGCCAGCAGCACAGTGGGGGGCTGGAACACCGGGGCGCTGTTTTTT.

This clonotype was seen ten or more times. CDR3 coding DNA: TGTGCCAGCAGCTTACAAGATAATCAGCCCCAGCATTTT. This gives the protein CASSLQDNQPQHF. V and J are TRBV7-2 and TRBJ1-5; D ambiguous. Trimming pared 2 bases from V and 4 bases from J, leaving 6 bases between. Germline V lookup: CDR1 SGHTA, CDR2 FQGNSA. This CDR3 contains 13 residues.

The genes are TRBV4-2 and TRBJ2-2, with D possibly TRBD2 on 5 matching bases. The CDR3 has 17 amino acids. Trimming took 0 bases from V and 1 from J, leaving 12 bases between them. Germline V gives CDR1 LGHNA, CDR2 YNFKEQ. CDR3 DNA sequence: TGTGCCAGCAGCCAAGATTTGAGCGGAAAGAACACCGGGGAGCTGTTTTTT. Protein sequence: CASSQDLSGKNTGELFF.